This is a list of T cell receptor beta chains from one sample in a study of T cells in Graves' hyperthyroidism and ophthalmopathy. TCRdb analysed the multiplex PCR reads with MiXCR anew, one entry per CDR3 protein. This sample carries 600,000 to 650,000 distinct CDR3 sequences, 20% of them seen once, and the ten largest clones take 34%. Input material: blood. The receptors were sampled from a man aged 25-40 years with Graves' ophthalmopathy. Each CDR3 is given with its conserved first and last residue. Each record gives: J gene, V gene, D gene, clone size, CDR3 DNA, CDR3 protein. The D gene is left open where the match is weak. The size of a clone is reported for some rows only, either as once, few or many, or as a class for expanded clones.

TRBJ1-5,TRBV28,-,few,TGTGCCAGCAGGGGTGACAGAAGCGGCAATCAGCCCCAGCATTTT,CASRGDRSGNQPQHF
TRBJ2-7,TRBV2,-,few,TGTGCCAGCAGTGACAGGGACTACGAGCAGTACTTC,CASSDRDYEQYF
TRBJ2-3,TRBV5-1,TRBD1,few,TGCGCCAGCAGCGTGGGCCAGGGGGCAGGGACAGATACGCAGTATTTT,CASSVGQGAGTDTQYF
TRBJ2-7,TRBV7-3,TRBD2,few,TGTGCCAGCAGCAAAGGGGACTCAGAGCGAAGAGGACCAACTAGCGATAGGCCTAGCGAGCAGTACTTC,CASSKGDSERRGPTSDRPSEQYF
TRBJ2-1,TRBV12-3/TRBV12-4,TRBD1,few,TGTGCCAGCAGGGGACAGGAAACATACAATGAGCAGTTCTTC,CASRGQETYNEQFF
TRBJ2-1,TRBV5-1,-,-,TGCGCCAGCAGCCCCATGGGCAGGGGGGAGTACAATGAGCAGTTCTTC,CASSPMGRGEYNEQFF
TRBJ2-1,TRBV7-2,-,few,TGTGCCAGCAGCTGGGGGCTAAAGAATGAGCAGTTCTTC,CASSWGLKNEQFF
TRBJ2-2,TRBV5-6,-,-,TGTGCCAGCAGCGGAGGGACGACCGGGGAGCTGTTTTTT,CASSGGTTGELFF
TRBJ2-4,TRBV6-1,TRBD2,-,TGTGCCAGCAGCTCCACTAGCGCCCAAGCCAAAAACATTCAGTACTTC,CASSSTSAQAKNIQYF
TRBJ2-2,TRBV3-1,-,many,TGTGCCAGCAGCCAAGGCGGCGTAGGGACCGGGGAGCTGTTTTTT,CASSQGGVGTGELFF
TRBJ1-2,TRBV11-2,-,many,TGTGCCAGCAGCTTATGGTCGCGGGGCTACACCTTC,CASSLWSRGYTF
TRBJ2-2,TRBV12-3/TRBV12-4,-,-,TGTGCCAGCGAATTGCAGGGCGGATTATCCGGGGAGCTGTTTTTT,CASELQGGLSGELFF
TRBJ1-1,TRBV6-1,TRBD1,-,TGTGCCAGCAGGGTAGGACAGGGGGTGAACACTGAAGCTTTCTTT,CASRVGQGVNTEAFF
TRBJ1-1,TRBV11-2,-,many,TGTGCCAGCAGTTTAGGACTCGGCACTGAAGCTTTCTTT,CASSLGLGTEAFF
TRBJ2-7,TRBV7-2,-,many,TGTGCCAGCAGCCCCTACCGGGGTTCCTATGGCTACGAGCAGTACTTC,CASSPYRGSYGYEQYF
TRBJ2-7,TRBV18,-,-,TGTGCCAGCTCCCGGGACATAACCTACGAGCAGTACTTC,CASSRDITYEQYF
TRBJ2-5,TRBV5-1,TRBD2,many,TGCGCCAGCCGCATTGGTTCTAGCGGGGGACAAGAGACCCAGTACTTC,CASRIGSSGGQETQYF
TRBJ1-1,TRBV10-1,-,-,TGCGCCAGCAGTGAGGGGGGGGCGAGAACTGAAGCTTTCTTT,CASSEGGARTEAFF
TRBJ2-1,TRBV18,-,-,TGTGCCAGCTCACCCTCGCTTGGTGGTGATCTTGAGCAGTTCTTC,CASSPSLGGDLEQFF
TRBJ2-7,TRBV20-1,-,-,TGCAGTGCACCCGGGACCAAACTCTACGAGCAGTACTTC,CSAPGTKLYEQYF
TRBJ2-7,TRBV4-1,-,few,TGCGCCAGCAGCCAAGAACCCAAGCGGCCCCTTTCCTACGAGCAGTACTTC,CASSQEPKRPLSYEQYF
TRBJ2-7,TRBV28,TRBD1,many,TGTGCCAGCAGTTCCGGGACAGGGGTATACGAGCAGTACTTC,CASSSGTGVYEQYF
TRBJ2-1,TRBV24-1,-,many,TGTGCCACCAGTGGACCGGGAGCTAATGAGCAGTTCTTC,CATSGPGANEQFF
TRBJ1-1,TRBV10-2,-,-,TGCGCCAGCAGGGCGGGCGGGGCCCTTGAAGCTTTCTTT,CASRAGGALEAFF
TRBJ2-3,TRBV28,TRBD1,few,TGTGCCAGCAGTTTTGGGGGCAGGGGGCCTGCGGATACGCAGTATTTT,CASSFGGRGPADTQYF
TRBJ2-7,TRBV5-1,TRBD1,-,TGCGTCAGCAGCCCGGGACAGGGGGTACCCTACGAGCAGTACTTC,CVSSPGQGVPYEQYF
TRBJ2-7,TRBV7-2,-,many,TGTGCCAGCAGCCACCAAGGGCTCGAGCAGTACTTC,CASSHQGLEQYF
TRBJ2-7,TRBV6-2/TRBV6-3,-,-,TGTGCCAGCAGTTACGACAGGAGGGTAAACGACGAGCAGTACTTC,CASSYDRRVNDEQYF
TRBJ1-1,TRBV30,TRBD1,many,TGTGCCTGGAGTATCGCAGGGGGGTCCGCTGAAGCTTTCTTT,CAWSIAGGSAEAFF
TRBJ2-7,TRBV12-3/TRBV12-4,-,many,TGTGCCAGCACTTCGGACGGTCTCTCCTACGAGCAGTACTTC,CASTSDGLSYEQYF
TRBJ2-1,TRBV3-1,-,-,TGTGCCAGCAGCCACCCAGAAATAGCAGGGCCCTACAATGAGCAGTTCTTC,CASSHPEIAGPYNEQFF
TRBJ1-1,TRBV5-6,TRBD1,many,TGTGCCAGCAGCTTGTCCTTAGGGGGCCTTGAAGCTTTCTTT,CASSLSLGGLEAFF
TRBJ1-1,TRBV4-1,TRBD1,-,TGCGCCAGCAGCTTTCGGACAGGGCAATACACTGAAGCTTTCTTT,CASSFRTGQYTEAFF
TRBJ2-7,TRBV5-1,TRBD1,-,TGCGCCAGCAGGGACAGGGCCTACGGGCAGTACTTC,CASRDRAYGQYF
TRBJ2-7,TRBV11-2,-,many,TGTGCCAGCAGCCCTCTAGGGGGTGGCGGAACCTACGAGCAGTACTTC,CASSPLGGGGTYEQYF
TRBJ2-2,TRBV7-9,TRBD2,few,TGTGCCAGCAGCCCAACCTGGGTACACGGGAGGTCCGGGGAGCTGTTTTTT,CASSPTWVHGRSGELFF
TRBJ2-7,TRBV29-1,TRBD1,few,TGCAGCGTTTCTCCGGGACAGGGGGATTCCTACGAGCAGTACTTC,CSVSPGQGDSYEQYF
TRBJ2-7,TRBV20-1,TRBD2,-,TGCAGTGCTACTCTAGCGGGAGGCACACCCTACGAGCAGTACTTC,CSATLAGGTPYEQYF
TRBJ1-2,TRBV12-3/TRBV12-4,TRBD1,-,TGTGCCAGCAGTTCCCCAGGGGGAAGAAACTATGGCTACACCTTC,CASSSPGGRNYGYTF
TRBJ2-7,TRBV4-1,-,-,TGCGCCAGCAGCCAACGGAAAGCATCCTACGAGCAGTACTTC,CASSQRKASYEQYF
TRBJ2-1,TRBV27,-,-,TGTGCCAGCAGCCCCGTTCGGGGCGGGGATGAGCAGTTCTTC,CASSPVRGGDEQFF
TRBJ2-7,TRBV5-1,-,-,TGCGCCAGCAGCTTGCCCCGAGGAGGGGAAGGCGAGCAGTACTTC,CASSLPRGGEGEQYF
TRBJ1-1,TRBV6-1,TRBD1,many,TGTGCCAGCAGGTACCAGGGGGCGAACACTGAAGCTTTCTTT,CASRYQGANTEAFF
TRBJ2-1,TRBV10-3,TRBD1,-,TGTGCCGTAAGAACAGGGGGCGAAGACAATGAGCAGTTCTTC,CAVRTGGEDNEQFF
TRBJ2-5,TRBV7-8,TRBD2,many,TGTGCCAGCAGCTTAGCCCTAGCGGGAGTCGGGACCCAGTACTTC,CASSLALAGVGTQYF
TRBJ2-1,TRBV7-9,-,few,TGTGCCAGCAGGGGGGGCGGGGACTACAATGAGCAGTTCTTC,CASRGGGDYNEQFF
TRBJ2-3,TRBV28,-,few,TGTGCCAGCGGGAGAGTAACAGATACGCAGTATTTT,CASGRVTDTQYF
TRBJ2-2,TRBV12-3/TRBV12-4,-,few,TGTGCCAGCAGTTTACAGGTTACCACCGGGGAGCTGTTTTTT,CASSLQVTTGELFF
TRBJ2-2,TRBV5-4,-,-,TGTGCCAGCAGCCAACGACAAGACTTTACCGGGGAGCTGTTTTTT,CASSQRQDFTGELFF
TRBJ2-5,TRBV12-5,TRBD1,few,TGTGCTAGTGGTTTTGGCAGGGGGCCGCAAGAGACCCAGTACTTC,CASGFGRGPQETQYF
TRBJ2-3,TRBV3-1,-,-,TGTGCCAGCAGCCAAGATCCAGGGCTCATGCAAGGTACGCAGTATTTT,CASSQDPGLMQGTQYF
TRBJ2-7,TRBV28,-,many,TGTGCCAGCAGTTCTCTCTTTGCCGATGGGGGGCCGTCCTCCTACGAGCAGTACTTC,CASSSLFADGGPSSYEQYF
TRBJ2-1,TRBV11-2,TRBD2,many,TGTGCCAGCAGCCGCGTTAGCGGGAGGAAATACAATGAGCAGTTCTTC,CASSRVSGRKYNEQFF
TRBJ1-2,TRBV9,-,-,TGTGCCAGCAGCCCATCCTCCGGAACCATCTATGGCTACACCTTC,CASSPSSGTIYGYTF
TRBJ2-3,TRBV7-2,-,-,TGTGCCAGCAGCTCCCGGACGGCAGATACGCAGTATTTT,CASSSRTADTQYF
TRBJ2-3,TRBV28,-,few,TGTGCCAGCAACTATAGGCAGGGTCCAGATACGCAGTATTTT,CASNYRQGPDTQYF
TRBJ1-2,TRBV27,-,-,TGTGCCAGCGGCGTCTGGCGGGGGTCTAACTATGGCTACACCTTC,CASGVWRGSNYGYTF
TRBJ2-1,TRBV9,-,few,TGTGCCAGCAGCGTAGAGGGCCATGAGCAGTTCTTC,CASSVEGHEQFF
TRBJ2-1,TRBV19,-,few,TGTGCCACTTCCTGGGAGCCGCTCGGGAATGAGCAGTTCTTC,CATSWEPLGNEQFF